Below, 31 T cell receptor beta chains from the same sample are listed, as sequenced in a study of blood T cells in healthy people across ages. A second about 6 to 12 cycle PCR used barcoded and J-beta primers. TCRdb called the 5' RACE reads again in MiXCR, with one record for every CDR3 protein. The sample contains hundreds of thousands of distinct CDR3 sequences, around 24% of which appear only once. This sample also appeared in a second study, on T cells of mothers and their children.

The source material was blood. These receptors were collected from a boy between 10 and 17 years old in good health.

This clonotype was seen only a few times. This chain connects TRBV7-9 to TRBJ1-4, with D uncertain. The V end was cut by 2 bases, the J end by 3 bases, with 19 bases between. The V gene's germline CDR1 is SEHNR and CDR2 FQNEAQ (reference sequence). The length of the CDR3 is 18 residues. CDR3 DNA: TGTGCCAGCAGCTTAACGTGGGGTTCGGGGAGACCTAATGAAAAACTGTTTTTT. This encodes CASSLTWGSGRPNEKLFF.

The V gene is TRBV6-5, the J gene TRBJ2-1; possibly TRBD1 for D (5 bases). The germline V and J ends were trimmed by 2 bases and 7 bases, with 15 bases remaining between them. CDR1 MNHEY and CDR2 SVGAGI come from the germline V gene. The length of the CDR3 is 15 residues. The CDR3 spells CASSYVQGPSNEQFF. CDR3 sequence (DNA): TGTGCCAGCAGTTACGTGCAGGGCCCTTCGAATGAGCAGTTCTTC.

The chain is built from TRBV7-9 and TRBJ2-5, with 16 bases that match TRBD2. The CDR3 consists of 18 residues. The trim removed 2 bases at V and 1 base at J, leaving 4 bases unmatched. The V gene's germline CDR1 is SEHNR and CDR2 FQNEAQ (reference sequence). Here the CDR3 DNA reads TGTGCCAGCAGCTTAAGGGGACTAGCGGGAGGGATCCAAGAGACCCAGTACTTC. It is translated as CASSLRGLAGGIQETQYF.

This clonotype was seen many times. The rearrangement links TRBV4-1 to TRBJ1-5; D ambiguous. Germline V gives CDR1 MGHRA, CDR2 YSYEKL. This CDR3 contains 14 residues. V was trimmed by 1 base and J by 7 bases, leaving 11 bases between them. CDR3 amino acids: CASSQVSSDQPQHF. Written as DNA, the CDR3 is TGCGCCAGCAGCCAAGTATCCTCAGACCAGCCCCAGCATTTT.

This chain links TRBV27 with TRBJ2-7, with D possibly being TRBD2 (6 bases). The CDR3 contains 14 residues. V was shortened by 3 bases and J by 0 bases, with 9 bases between the two germline ends. Germline V CDR1 and CDR2: MNHEY, SMNVEV (reference sequence). CDR3 protein: CASSFGSSSYEQYF. The CDR3 nucleotides read TGTGCCAGCAGTTTCGGGAGCAGCTCCTACGAGCAGTACTTC.

This clonotype was observed a handful of times. V usage is TRBV20-1 and J usage is TRBJ1-5, with no clear D. This CDR3 is built from 15 residues. Germline-derived CDR1 and CDR2 are DFQATT and SNEGSKA (reference sequence). With 4 bases removed from V and 7 bases from J, the gap between germline ends came to 20 bases. CDR3: CSATDRAGPRQPQHF. The DNA of the CDR3 is TGCAGTGCTACGGATAGGGCAGGCCCCAGGCAGCCCCAGCATTTT.

This clonotype was recorded a few times. The chain couples TRBV7-9 to TRBJ1-1; D is uncertain. CDR1 SEHNR and CDR2 FQNEAQ come from the germline V gene (reference sequence). V lost 5 bases, J lost 6 bases, and 7 bases lay in between. This CDR3 is 11 amino acids long. The CDR3 sequence is CASSATAEAFF. DNA for the CDR3: TGTGCCAGCAGCGCAACAGCTGAAGCTTTCTTT.

This clonotype was counted many times. The rearrangement links TRBV12-3 or TRBV12-4 to TRBJ1-2; no reliable D call. The CDR3 sequence is 13 residues long. The V end lost 5 bases, the J end lost 7 bases, and 14 bases lay between the germline ends. CDR3 sequence (DNA): TGTGCCAGCAGTCGGGGAGAGGGTTCTGGCTACACCTTC. Translation: CASSRGEGSGYTF.

This clonotype was found a few times. CDR3 coding DNA: TGTGCCAGCAGGATCACGATTAGCAATCAGCCCCAGCATTTT. Protein product: CASRITISNQPQHF. The chain recombines TRBV28 with TRBJ1-5; D gene unclear. There are 14 residues in the CDR3. Deletions cut 6 bases from V and 0 bases from J, with 9 bases between. The germline V gene has CDR1 MDHEN and CDR2 SYDVKM.

This clonotype was observed a handful of times. CDR3 protein: CASSSVPSGLWDTQYF. The DNA for the CDR3 is TGTGCCAGCAGCTCGGTACCTAGCGGCTTGTGGGATACGCAGTATTTT. The chain uses TRBV13 and TRBJ2-3; 7 nucleotides match TRBD2. This CDR3 is 16 amino acids long. The germline V gene has CDR1 PRHDT and CDR2 FYEKMQ (reference sequence). V was clipped by 4 bases and J by 6 bases; unmatched bases: 13.

The V gene is TRBV5-6, the J gene TRBJ2-3; no clear D. The CDR3 totals 15 residues. V lost 0 bases, J lost 12 bases, and 20 bases lay in between. Germline values: CDR1 SGHDT, CDR2 YYEEEE. CDR3 in DNA: TGTGCCAGCAGCTTGGGAGGAATTCCTCAACTTACACAGTATTTT. The encoded protein is CASSLGGIPQLTQYF.

The chain has TRBV9 and TRBJ2-5; 7 bases match TRBD2. Germline CDR1 reads SGDLS; CDR2 reads YYNGEE. CDR3 length equals 15 residues. V was pared by 0 bases and J by 0 bases, with 2 bases of the junction left unmatched. In DNA, the CDR3 is TGTGCCAGCAGCGTAGCGGGGGGATACCAAGAGACCCAGTACTTC. Translating it yields CASSVAGGYQETQYF.

The rearrangement joins TRBV11-3 to TRBJ2-4; a possible D gene is TRBD2 (6 bases). The germline CDR1 and CDR2 sequences are SGHNT and YENEEA. V was shortened by 5 bases and J by 7 bases, with 18 bases between the two germline ends. There are 15 residues in the CDR3. The CDR3 sequence: CASSEGNLRGNIQYF. CDR3 nucleotide sequence: TGTGCCAGCAGCGAGGGGAACCTCCGGGGGAACATTCAGTACTTC. The variable domain in full, completed from reference TRBV11-3 and TRBJ2-4, reads EAGVVQSPRYKIIEKKQPVAFWCNPISGHNTLYWYLQNLGQGPELLIRYENEEAVDDSQLPKDRFSAERLKGVDSTLKIQPAELGDSAVYLCASSEGNLRGNIQYFGAGTRLSVL.

The chain has TRBV29-1 and TRBJ1-3; D perhaps matches TRBD1 (5 bases). Trimming took 4 bases from V and 0 from J, leaving 13 bases between them. This CDR3 contains 15 residues. The germline CDR1 and CDR2 sequences are SQVTM and ANQGSEA. CDR3 protein: CSVVGGARSGNTIYF. The CDR3 nucleotides are TGCAGCGTTGTCGGTGGGGCACGCTCTGGAAACACCATATATTTT.

The chain carries TRBV6-2 or TRBV6-3 and TRBJ2-5; D is perhaps TRBD2 (6 bases). The DNA end lines up better with TRBJ2-7; the J call may be wrong. This CDR3 contains 15 residues. From germline, CDR1 is MNHEY and CDR2 SVGEGT. CDR3: CASSYDAGSSYEQYF. The CDR3 region has the DNA TGTGCCAGCAGTTACGACGCGGGAAGCTCCTACGAGCAGTACTTC.

This chain connects TRBV29-1 to TRBJ1-4; D perhaps matches TRBD1 (6 bases). In germline, CDR1 is SQVTM, CDR2 ANQGSEA. CDR3 size: 13 residues. Trimming pared 7 bases from V and 5 bases from J, leaving 14 bases between. The CDR3 sequence: CSAETGSNEKLFF. In DNA, the CDR3 is TGCAGCGCCGAGACAGGATCAAATGAAAAACTGTTTTTT. The whole variable domain, remainder taken from reference TRBV29-1 and TRBJ1-4, is SAVISQKPSRDICQRGTSLTIQCQVDSQVTMMFWYRQQPGQSLTLIATANQGSEATYESGFVIDKFPISRPNLTFSTLTVSNMSPEDSSIYLCSAETGSNEKLFFGSGTQLSVL.

A single count supports this clonotype. This sequence joins TRBV6-5 and TRBJ2-7, with TRBD1 identical over 9 bases. Trimming took 6 bases from V and 13 from J; bases not matched to a gene: 16. The germline V gene encodes CDR1 MNHEY and CDR2 SVGAGI. The CDR3 covers 14 residues. CDR3 protein: CASSLGVPGQGLYV. The CDR3 DNA reads TGTGCCAGCAGCCTCGGCGTGCCGGGACAGGGTCTTTACGTC.

This sequence joins TRBV9 and TRBJ2-2; 10 positions agree with TRBD1. Unmatched junction bases numbered 6, after V lost 1 base and J lost 6 bases. From germline, CDR1 is SGDLS and CDR2 YYNGEE. The CDR3 is 16 amino acids. The CDR3 nucleotides read TGTGCCAGCAGCGTATCGGGACAGGGGAAAGCCGGGGAGCTGTTTTTT. It yields the protein CASSVSGQGKAGELFF.

This rearrangement joins TRBV20-1 to TRBJ2-5; D could derive from TRBD1 or TRBD2 (6 bases each). Trimming pared 5 bases from V and 9 bases from J, leaving 22 bases between. CDR1 and CDR2 from the germline V gene are DFQATT and SNEGSKA (reference sequence). This CDR3 comprises 14 residues. CDR3 DNA sequence: TGCAGTGCTGGCAAATCAACGGGGGCGCGGGCCCAGTACTTC. Protein product: CSAGKSTGARAQYF.

This clonotype was seen only a few times. The gene calls are TRBV3-1 and TRBJ2-1; 15 nucleotides line up with TRBD2. Losses at the gene ends were 2 bases for V and 9 bases for J; bases not matched to a gene: 2. Germline CDR1 and CDR2: LGHDT and YNNKEL (reference sequence). This CDR3 comprises 15 residues. The CDR3 region has the DNA TGTGCCAGCAGCCAAAGGACTAGCGGGAGGGTTGAGCAGTTCTTC. Residues: CASSQRTSGRVEQFF.

The CDR3 DNA reads as TGCGCCAGCAGCTTGGCAACAGGATCGTATGGCTACACCTTC. Its protein is CASSLATGSYGYTF. The chain couples TRBV5-1 to TRBJ1-2; a weak D match, TRBD1 (5 bases). Germline assignment: CDR1 SGHRS and CDR2 YFSETQ. V lost 0 bases and J 5 bases, leaving 11 bases between the germline ends. The CDR3 length is 14 residues.

This clonotype showed up just a few times. V usage is TRBV5-1 and J usage is TRBJ2-1, with D perhaps assigned TRBD1 or TRBD2 (5 bases each). Germline-derived CDR1 and CDR2 are SGHRS and YFSETQ. The CDR3 is 14 residues long. Deletions cut 4 bases from V and 9 bases from J, with 17 bases between. The CDR3 region has the DNA TGCGCCAGCAGCCCCGGGGCGGCGGGTGGTGAGCAGTTCTTC. As protein: CASSPGAAGGEQFF. Drawing the rest from reference TRBV5-1 and TRBJ2-1, the complete variable domain is KAGVTQTPRYLIKTRGQQVTLSCSPISGHRSVSWYQQTPGQGLQFLFEYFSETQRNKGNFPGRFSGRQFSNSRSEMNVSTLELGDSALYLCASSPGAAGGEQFFGPGTRLTVL.

In DNA form, the CDR3 reads TGTGCCAGCAGCTGGGGACAGATAACCTACGAGCAGTACTTC. Translated: CASSWGQITYEQYF. The chain carries TRBV5-6 and TRBJ2-5; 7 nucleotides agree with TRBD1. Judging by the DNA end, TRBJ2-7 fits better; the J call may be wrong. CDR1 SGHDT and CDR2 YYEEEE come from the germline V gene. CDR3 length: 14 residues.

This clonotype was recorded a few times. The V call is TRBV20-1, the J call TRBJ2-7; TRBD2 matches at 11 bases. Unmatched junction bases numbered 4, after V lost 0 bases and J lost 3 bases. This CDR3 comprises 15 residues. Germline-derived CDR1 and CDR2 are DFQATT and SNEGSKA (reference sequence). The CDR3 reads CSARDPSGRSYEQYF. As DNA, the CDR3 is TGCAGTGCTAGAGATCCTAGCGGGAGGAGCTACGAGCAGTACTTC.

The chain links TRBV5-1 to TRBJ2-3; D call uncertain. This CDR3 has 13 residues. Trimming removed 4 bases from V and 6 bases from J, with 12 bases in between. Germline lookup yields CDR1 SGHRS and CDR2 YFSETQ. The CDR3 sequence is CASSPDEGDTQYF. The CDR3 region has the DNA TGCGCCAGCAGCCCGGACGAAGGGGATACGCAGTATTTT.

The chain joins TRBV7-6 to TRBJ2-5; D remains unclear. Trimming took off 5 bases at V and 5 bases at J, with 15 bases between the two ends. The CDR3 sequence is 14 residues long. Germline V gene sequence: CDR1 SGHVS, CDR2 FNYEAQ. The CDR3 nucleotides read TGTGCCAGCAGCGGAGACCGCGTCCGGGAGACCCAGTACTTC. It yields the protein CASSGDRVRETQYF.

This clonotype has more than one count but fewer than ten. CDR3 region: CASSRDSSSSYEQYF. The CDR3 DNA sequence: TGTGCCAGCAGTCGGGACTCATCAAGCTCCTACGAGCAGTACTTC. This sequence joins TRBV12-3 or TRBV12-4 and TRBJ2-7, with D perhaps TRBD2 (6 bases). Trimming took off 5 bases at V and 0 bases at J, with 14 bases between the two ends. This CDR3 region has 15 residues.

This clonotype was counted only a few times. This chain connects TRBV2 to TRBJ2-2; possible D gene TRBD1, 6 bases. Germline loops: CDR1 SNHLY, CDR2 FYNNEI. CDR3 length equals 11 residues. V lost 5 bases, J lost 12 bases, and 10 bases lay in between. CDR3 protein: CASSPGQKLFF. In DNA form, the CDR3 reads TGTGCCAGCAGTCCGGGACAAAAGCTGTTTTTT. Together with reference TRBV2 and TRBJ2-2, the CDR3 gives the full variable domain: EPEVTQTPSHQVTQMGQEVILRCVPISNHLYFYWYRQILGQKVEFLVSFYNNEISEKSEIFDDQFSVERPDGSNFTLKIRSTKLEDSAMYFCASSPGQKLFFGEGSRLTVL.

This clonotype has a handful of counts. The J gene is TRBJ2-3, the V gene TRBV7-8; D may be TRBD1 or TRBD2 (5 bases each). CDR1 SGHVS and CDR2 FQNEAQ come from the germline V gene. Between the trimmed V and J ends, which lost 4 bases and 5 bases, there was a span of 10 bases. This CDR3 comprises 13 residues. The DNA for the CDR3 is TGTGCCAGCAGCTCGGGACGCCAAGATACGCAGTATTTT. This translates into CASSSGRQDTQYF.

V and J are TRBV6-5 and TRBJ2-4; D is possibly TRBD1 (8 bases). The CDR3 runs to 17 residues. V shed 2 bases and J shed 0 bases, with 14 bases lying between them. The germline CDR1 and CDR2 sequences are MNHEY and SVGAGI. This chain's CDR3 is CASSYTNRGGAKNIQYF. DNA of the CDR3: TGTGCCAGCAGTTACACAAACAGGGGGGGAGCCAAAAACATTCAGTACTTC.

In its sample, this clonotype was seen once. The genes are TRBV6-2 or TRBV6-3 and TRBJ2-5; tentative D call: TRBD2 (5 bases). Trimming pared 2 bases from V and 3 bases from J, leaving 16 bases between. The CDR3 runs 16 residues. CDR1 and CDR2 (germline): MNHEY, SVGEGT. The CDR3: CASSYSIGVIEETQYF. CDR3 nucleotide sequence: TGTGCCAGCAGTTACAGTATCGGGGTTATAGAAGAGACCCAGTACTTC.